A single sample gave rise to the 3 T cell receptor beta chains below, sequenced in a study of cytomegalovirus exposure and HLA in healthy donors. Researchers ran the PCR with 60 Vbeta and 13 Jbeta primers. Repertoires were generated with immunoSEQ multiplex PCR, while TCRdb's copy carries only in-frame clones and drops some. This table holds about 140,000 clones, around 73% found once. The material sequenced was PBMCs. These receptors all come from a female donor in good health and CMV-seronegative.

This rearrangement joins TRBV14 to TRBJ1-1, with a weak D call TRBD1 (6 bases). Trimming left V 3 bases short and J 2 bases short, with 10 bases between. Germline V CDR1 and CDR2: SGHDN, FVKESK. There are 14 residues in the CDR3. CDR3 bases: TGTGCCAGCAGCCACCGACAGGATAACACTGAAGCTTTCTTT. This sequence encodes CASSHRQDNTEAFF.

The V gene is TRBV10-3, the J gene TRBJ2-5, with TRBD2 as a possible D gene (5 bases). The J call may not be correct, given that the DNA end is closer to TRBJ2-7. The CDR3 has 16 amino acids. CDR1 is ENHRY, CDR2 SYGVKD, per germline. The CDR3 DNA is TGTGCCATCAGTGAGTCGAAGAGAGGGCAGTCCTACGAGCAGTACTTC. This codes for CAISESKRGQSYEQYF.

The DNA of the CDR3 is TGTGCCAGCAGCTCGGTTGAAGCTTTCTTT. The encoded protein is CASSSVEAFF. V is TRBV7-9 and J is TRBJ1-1, with D hard to call. The CDR3 covers 10 residues. V dropped 4 bases and J dropped 7 bases, with 4 bases sitting between them. Germline V lookup: CDR1 SEHNR, CDR2 FQNEAQ (reference sequence).